This T cell receptor beta chain was sequenced during a study of blood T cell repertoires in COVID-19. At the level of the study: Whether acute or convalescent, the COVID-19 samples came from the United States, Italy and Spain. T cells, B-cell-depleted T cells, or PBMCs provided the cDNA or gDNA that served as material.

V shed 3 bases and J 4 bases; nucleotides not matched to a gene: 9. Germline V gene lookup returns CDR1 SGHTA and CDR2 FQGNSA. The CDR3 has 16 residues. The method was immunoSEQ multiplex PCR; TCRdb's version includes in-frame clones alone and lacks a portion of them. Altogether some 260,000 clones are present, 70% to 90% being singletons, with the ten largest covering just under 0.8%. The sample taken for sequencing was peripheral blood. V gene TRBV7-2 combines with J gene TRBJ1-1; 9 nucleotides match TRBD1. The TCR sequence derives from a woman in her twenties or thirties with acute or convalescent COVID-19. The CDR3 nucleotides read TGTGCCAGCAGCTTGAACAGGGGGCCCTTTGGCACTGAAGCTTTCTTT. It translates to CASSLNRGPFGTEAFF.